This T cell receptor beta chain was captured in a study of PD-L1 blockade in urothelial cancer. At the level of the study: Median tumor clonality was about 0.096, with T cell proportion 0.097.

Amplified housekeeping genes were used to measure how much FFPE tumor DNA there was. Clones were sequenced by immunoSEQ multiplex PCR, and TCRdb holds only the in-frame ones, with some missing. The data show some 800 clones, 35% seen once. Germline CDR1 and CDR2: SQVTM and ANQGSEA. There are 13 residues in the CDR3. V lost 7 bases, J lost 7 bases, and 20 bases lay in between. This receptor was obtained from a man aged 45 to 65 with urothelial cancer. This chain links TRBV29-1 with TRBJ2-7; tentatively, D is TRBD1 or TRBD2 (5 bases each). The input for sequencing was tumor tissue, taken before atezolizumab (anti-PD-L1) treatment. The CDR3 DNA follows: TGCAGCGCCCAAGGGGAGTTCTTAGGAGAGCAGTACTTC. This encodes CSAQGEFLGEQYF.